This T cell receptor beta chain was identified in a study of shared clonotypes between healthy human individuals. The authors split each subset's genomic DNA evenly across several immunoSEQ plates. In the original processing: ImmunoSEQ only sent back junction sequences with no quality scores, so filtering was done differently. Profiling relied on immunoSEQ multiplex PCR, and the TCRdb table lists in-frame clones only, not all of them. Clonal size and the V and J genes are those of that table, whereas D and trimming came from the DNA. The table lists more than 2 million clones, 90% to 95% of them singletons. The CDR3 contains 15 residues. V shed 1 base, J shed 5 bases, and the junction held 8 bases outside the gene matches. CDR1 SGHNT and CDR2 YYREEE come from the germline V gene (reference sequence). Study findings and constraints: The naive CD4 repertoires of a handful of donors were compared, and around 4.9% of clonotypes were shared.

Points on this clone: Its antigen is unidentified.

Sequencing input: naive CD4+ T cells sorted from blood. Documented subset: CD45RA+ positively selected. The chain recombines TRBV5-4 with TRBJ2-7; 8 nucleotides line up with TRBD1. The sequence derives from a man between 18 and 35 years old in good health. The CDR3 region is CASSLRTGLSNEQYF. DNA of the CDR3: TGTGCCAGCAGCTTGAGGACAGGGTTGTCGAACGAGCAGTACTTC.